This T cell receptor beta chain was found in a study of early T cells in non-severe SARS-CoV-2 infection. Looking at the study overall: Bulk RNA isolated from unsorted whole blood underwent sequencing; chains were not paired. The study, taken as a whole, reports: The matching step, a VDJdb search, favored anti-spike CD8 responses and missed private and CD4 specificities.

Individual cDNA molecules each received unique molecular identifiers attached to them. TCRdb fed the 5' RACE reads into MiXCR, producing one record per CDR3 protein. The sample yields approximately 80,000 distinct CDR3 sequences, 10% to 15% seen once. CDR1 is SEHNR, CDR2 FQNEAQ, per germline (reference sequence). This CDR3 is 15 amino acids long. V shed 5 bases, J shed 6 bases, and the junction held 11 bases outside the gene matches. This clonotype turned up a few times. The antigen is unknown. Material: whole blood. The rearrangement joins TRBV7-9 to TRBJ2-3; 7 nucleotides match TRBD2. The sequence derives from an adult who was a healthcare worker with PCR-confirmed SARS-CoV-2 infection or an uninfected control (not recorded which). CDR3 protein: CASSNPGRARDTQYF. The CDR3 bases are TGTGCCAGCAGCAACCCAGGGAGGGCCAGGGATACGCAGTATTTT.